These 3 T cell receptor beta chains were sequenced from one sample in a study of T-cell memory formation after mild COVID-19. TCRdb processed the 5' RACE reads anew with MiXCR; each CDR3 protein has one entry. Among around 370,000 distinct CDR3 sequences listed, around 21% were seen once. Material: PBMCs or a T cell subset sorted from them (not recorded which). Receptors originate from an adult woman who had mild COVID-19 (a few samples of this study predate the infection). Cell type and time point are not known.

The table lists this clonotype with a few counts. V and J are TRBV29-1 and TRBJ2-3; 10 positions agree with TRBD2. Germline assignment: CDR1 SQVTM and CDR2 ANQGSEA. The CDR3 has 15 residues. The V gene end was trimmed by 4 bases and the J gene end by 3 bases; junction bases not matched to a gene: 7. The CDR3 DNA is TGCAGCGTTGGGCCAGCGGGGGGGCGGACAGATACGCAGTATTTT. Translated: CSVGPAGGRTDTQYF.

The chain is built from TRBV30 and TRBJ2-3; 9 nucleotides line up with TRBD2. CDR3 length equals 15 residues. V trimming: 0 bases; J trimming: 6 bases; junction bases outside the gene matches: 7. Germline V CDR1 and CDR2: GTSNPN, SVGIG (reference sequence). The CDR3 sequence: CAWSVGAGGRDTQYF. Written as DNA, the CDR3 is TGTGCCTGGAGTGTAGGAGCGGGAGGTCGCGATACGCAGTATTTT.

There are a few counts of this clonotype. The chain joins TRBV29-1 to TRBJ2-2, with 7 bases matching TRBD2. Losses at the gene ends were 6 bases for V and 1 base for J; bases not matched to a gene: 5. Germline V gives CDR1 SQVTM, CDR2 ANQGSEA. The CDR3 is 14 amino acids. The CDR3 spells CSVGEGRNTGELFF. The CDR3 bases are TGCAGCGTCGGGGAGGGGCGGAACACCGGGGAGCTGTTTTTT.